These 25 T cell receptor beta chains originate from one sample sequenced in a study of blood T cells in healthy people across ages. Combining a sample-barcoded 5' primer with a J-beta primer mix, a second PCR ran for about 6 to 11 cycles. TCRdb processed the 5' RACE reads anew with MiXCR; each CDR3 protein has one entry. The sample lists about 620,000 distinct CDR3 sequences; roughly 20% were seen once. The sequencing input was blood. The origin of the receptors is a man in his 70s in good health.

This clonotype has a handful of counts. The J gene is TRBJ2-2, the V gene TRBV19; D gene uncertain. CDR3 size: 14 residues. Trimming removed 2 bases from V and 5 bases from J, with 9 bases in between. Germline V gene data show CDR1 as LNHDA and CDR2 as SQIVND (reference sequence). The CDR3 reads CASSILGGTGELFF. DNA of the CDR3: TGTGCCAGTAGTATATTGGGTGGAACCGGGGAGCTGTTTTTT.

In its sample, this clonotype was seen a few times. The rearrangement links TRBV6-2 or TRBV6-3 to TRBJ1-1, with D perhaps TRBD1 (5 bases). The CDR3 totals 16 residues. CDR1 is MNHEY and CDR2 is SVGEGT in the germline V gene. V was shortened by 7 bases and J by 4 bases, with 22 bases between the two germline ends. The CDR3 reads CASISLNGGGSTEAFF. The CDR3 DNA reads TGTGCCAGCATCTCCCTCAACGGGGGGGGGAGCACTGAAGCTTTCTTT.

The gene calls are TRBV20-1 and TRBJ2-5; the D call may be TRBD1 or TRBD2 (5 bases each). The ends were cut back, 0 bases at V and 2 bases at J, with 22 bases in the middle. Looked up from germline, CDR1 is DFQATT and CDR2 is SNEGSKA (reference sequence). The CDR3 loop spans 18 amino acids. This CDR3 reads CSARDTGRLLGAQETQYF. The CDR3 region has the DNA TGCAGTGCTAGAGATACGGGAAGATTACTAGGGGCACAAGAGACCCAGTACTTC.

This clonotype was detected a few times. The V call is TRBV12-3 or TRBV12-4, the J call TRBJ1-2; D is uncertain. CDR3 length: 13 amino acids. V was pared by 4 bases and J by 5 bases, with 11 bases between. The CDR3 DNA reads as TGTGCCAGCAGTTCAAGTGGAGCGTATGGCTACACCTTC. It is translated as CASSSSGAYGYTF.

This clonotype was seen only a few times. The chain employs TRBV12-3 or TRBV12-4 and TRBJ2-5, with D maybe TRBD1 (5 bases). V dropped 4 bases and J dropped 7 bases, with 13 bases sitting between them. This CDR3 is 13 amino acids long. The CDR3 sequence is CASSSSGYGTQYF. CDR3 bases: TGTGCCAGCAGTTCCTCAGGGTATGGGACCCAGTACTTC.

This clonotype was observed a handful of times. This sequence joins TRBV20-1 and TRBJ1-5; D may be TRBD1 (5 bases). CDR1 is DFQATT and CDR2 is SNEGSKA in the germline V gene (reference sequence). The CDR3 runs 13 residues. The V gene lost 4 bases and the J gene lost 7 bases, with 14 bases spanning the gap. In nucleotides, the CDR3 is TGCAGTGCTATTGGGGCCTTAGTCCAGCCCCAGCATTTT. Its protein product is CSAIGALVQPQHF.

This clonotype was observed a few times. The chain couples TRBV3-1 to TRBJ1-1, with 7 bases lining up with TRBD1. Losses at the gene ends were 2 bases for V and 0 bases for J; bases not matched to a gene: 3. Germline V gene sequence: CDR1 LGHDT, CDR2 YNNKEL (reference sequence). The CDR3 runs 15 residues. CDR3 region: CASSQMTGLNTEAFF. The CDR3 DNA reads TGTGCCAGCAGCCAAATGACAGGGCTGAACACTGAAGCTTTCTTT.

The chain couples TRBV2 to TRBJ1-5, with a weak D call TRBD1 (6 bases). The CDR3 extends over 14 amino acids. Between the trimmed V and J ends, which lost 6 bases and 5 bases, there was a span of 14 bases. Germline V gene data show CDR1 as SNHLY and CDR2 as FYNNEI. The CDR3: CASSATGVDQPQHF. In DNA, the CDR3 is TGTGCCAGCAGCGCGACAGGCGTCGATCAGCCCCAGCATTTT.

This clonotype appeared a few times. The V and J genes are TRBV9 and TRBJ2-5; 7 bases are a match to TRBD2. The V segment lost 3 bases and the J segment 2 bases; nucleotides outside the gene matches: 7. The CDR3 totals 15 residues. Germline CDR1 reads SGDLS; CDR2 reads YYNGEE. The CDR3 coding sequence is TGTGCCAGCAGCGCCCTGGCGGGAGAACAAGAGACCCAGTACTTC. Translation gives CASSALAGEQETQYF.

This chain uses TRBV20-1 with TRBJ1-1; the match to TRBD1 covers 7 bases. V shed 1 base and J 11 bases; nucleotides not matched to a gene: 7. The CDR3 consists of 12 residues. The V gene's germline CDR1 is DFQATT and CDR2 SNEGSKA (reference sequence). DNA for the CDR3: TGCAGTGCTAGAGGGGACAGAGCCTGGGCTTTCTTT. Its translation: CSARGDRAWAFF.

This sequence joins TRBV2 and TRBJ2-2; TRBD1 matches 10 bases. Per germline, CDR1 SNHLY and CDR2 FYNNEI. The CDR3 is 14 residues long. The V and J ends lost 7 bases and 5 bases, in that order; junction bases with no gene match: 4. The CDR3 loop reads CASKVDRGTGELFF. The CDR3 bases are TGTGCCAGCAAAGTGGACAGGGGGACCGGGGAGCTGTTTTTT.

This clonotype has at least ten counts. The gene calls are TRBV7-2 and TRBJ2-5, with a weak D call TRBD1 (5 bases). CDR1 and CDR2 (germline): SGHTA, FQGNSA. The germline V and J ends were trimmed by 1 base and 3 bases, with 12 bases remaining between them. CDR3 length: 15 residues. The CDR3: CASSLVGQGKETQYF. DNA for the CDR3: TGTGCCAGCAGCTTAGTGGGCCAGGGTAAAGAGACCCAGTACTTC.

This CDR3 is CASSGTGGSKTQYF. The CDR3 coding sequence is TGTGCCAGCAGTGGGACAGGGGGGTCCAAGACCCAGTACTTC. The J gene is TRBJ2-5, the V gene TRBV6-1, with TRBD1 matching over 10 bases. V lost 4 bases to trimming and J lost 6 bases; unmatched junction nucleotides: 5. The CDR3 runs 14 residues. Per germline, CDR1 MNHNS and CDR2 SASEGT.

The V gene is TRBV6-5, the J gene TRBJ2-5; the match to TRBD2 covers 9 bases. The J call is uncertain, as TRBJ2-1 better fits the DNA end. This CDR3 comprises 13 residues. CDR1 and CDR2 from the germline V gene are MNHEY and SVGAGI. In nucleotides, the CDR3 is TGTGCCAGCAGCCGCGGACTAGCGAATGAGCAGTTCTTC. Translation: CASSRGLANEQFF.

This clonotype was seen a handful of times. The gene calls are TRBV6-1 and TRBJ2-1, with 11 nucleotides matching TRBD2. The germline V gene has CDR1 MNHNS and CDR2 SASEGT. CDR3 length: 14 residues. The junction had 10 bases not matched to a gene; V was cut back by 6 bases and J by 12 bases. CDR3 protein: CASRQLAGGPGQFF. As DNA, the CDR3 is TGTGCCAGCAGGCAATTAGCGGGAGGGCCAGGGCAGTTCTTC.

This clonotype was recorded a few times. The rearrangement links TRBV27 to TRBJ2-1, with TRBD2 matching 9 bases. The CDR3 has 16 residues. CDR1 and CDR2 from the germline V gene are MNHEY and SMNVEV (reference sequence). After removal of 5 bases from V and 9 bases from J, the junction contained 14 bases not matched to a gene. CDR3 region: CASSPGLARIATEQFF. The CDR3, as DNA: TGTGCCAGCAGTCCAGGACTAGCGAGGATAGCCACTGAGCAGTTCTTC.

This chain joins TRBV9 and TRBJ2-7, with 8 bases that match TRBD1. Germline trimming cut 2 bases from V and 5 bases from J; bases unmatched to any gene: 12. The CDR3 has 16 residues. Germline loops: CDR1 SGDLS, CDR2 YYNGEE. The CDR3, as DNA: TGTGCCAGCAGCGTCCTCGCGCAGGGGGCGCCCAACGAGCAGTACTTC. Its protein is CASSVLAQGAPNEQYF.

As for this clonotype: This may arise from a read error, as a much more abundant clone is one base away. The rearrangement joins TRBV12-3 or TRBV12-4 to TRBJ2-5, with D perhaps given as TRBD1 or TRBD2 (5 bases each). The CDR3 sequence is 13 residues long. CDR3 coding DNA: TGTGCCGGCAGTTCCCAGGGACGGGAGACCCAGTACTTC. Its protein product is CAGSSQGRETQYF.

This clonotype turned up a few times. The V and J genes are TRBV6-2 or TRBV6-3 and TRBJ2-1, with TRBD2 matching over 15 bases. The CDR3 runs 18 residues. V gave up 6 bases and J gave up 7 bases; unmatched junction bases: 13. Per germline, CDR1 MNHEY and CDR2 SVGEGT. CDR3 DNA sequence: TGTGCCAGCAGCCGCGGACTAGCGGGAGGGCCGCTGATAAATGAGCAGTTCTTC. It codes for CASSRGLAGGPLINEQFF.

The table lists this clonotype with many counts. V is TRBV7-9 and J is TRBJ2-6; D remains ambiguous. The CDR3 spans 16 residues. Deletions cut 5 bases from V and 1 base from J, with 12 bases between. Germline V gene sequence: CDR1 SEHNR, CDR2 FQNEAQ (reference sequence). CDR3 residues: CASSPRVMSGANVLTF. The CDR3 nucleotides are TGTGCCAGCAGCCCAAGGGTGATGTCTGGGGCCAACGTCCTGACTTTC.

This clonotype was seen ten or more times. The chain joins TRBV30 to TRBJ2-1, with 7 bases fitting TRBD2. The CDR3 totals 16 residues. Germline V lookup: CDR1 GTSNPN, CDR2 SVGIG (reference sequence). The trim removed 0 bases at V and 0 bases at J, leaving 5 bases unmatched. CDR3 DNA: TGTGCCTGGAGTGTACCGGGACTATCCTCCTACAATGAGCAGTTCTTC. Protein: CAWSVPGLSSYNEQFF.

Only a few counts were recorded for this clonotype. CDR3 coding DNA: TGTGCCAGCAGTCCGACTAGCGGGAGTAGGTACGAGCAGTACTTC. Its protein is CASSPTSGSRYEQYF. The rearrangement links TRBV7-6 to TRBJ2-5, with 12 bases lining up with TRBD2. The J call may be in error: the DNA end matches TRBJ2-7 better. The CDR3 consists of 15 residues. Germline V gives CDR1 SGHVS, CDR2 FNYEAQ.

The chain combines TRBV30 with TRBJ2-5, with 13 bases aligning to TRBD2. The J call may be faulty, since TRBJ2-1 better matches the DNA end. CDR3 length: 15 residues. Germline CDR1 reads GTSNPN; CDR2 reads SVGIG (reference sequence). The CDR3 is CAWRGLAGVNNEQFF. The CDR3 region has the DNA TGTGCCTGGAGAGGACTAGCGGGAGTCAACAATGAGCAGTTCTTC.

This clonotype was seen more than once but under ten times. The chain links TRBV20-1 to TRBJ2-3; 11 positions match TRBD2. CDR1 and CDR2 from the germline V gene are DFQATT and SNEGSKA (reference sequence). The CDR3 has 16 amino acids. V dropped 6 bases and J dropped 4; count of bases not matched to a gene: 12. This chain's CDR3 is CSAAPTSGRSADTQYF. In DNA, the CDR3 is TGCAGTGCGGCTCCTACTAGCGGGAGATCGGCAGATACGCAGTATTTT.

The chain recombines TRBV6-2 or TRBV6-3 with TRBJ2-1; 10 bases are a match to TRBD2. This CDR3 region has 18 residues. Germline loops: CDR1 MNHEY, CDR2 SVGEGT. Trimming at V came to 2 bases and at J to 3 bases, leaving 10 bases not matched to a gene. CDR3 sequence: CASSYDTASGRFYNEQFF. In DNA form, the CDR3 reads TGTGCCAGCAGTTACGATACTGCTAGCGGGAGATTCTACAATGAGCAGTTCTTC.